This T cell receptor beta chain emerged from a study of blood T cell repertoires in COVID-19 (dated by TCRdb to the early 2020s). Describing the broader study: Samples covering the acute and convalescent phases of COVID-19 were provided by collaborators in the United States, Italy and Spain. The prospective study material was composed of cDNA or gDNA derived from T cells, B-cell-depleted T cells, or PBMCs. The dataset comprised deeply sampled blood TCRbeta repertoires from subjects exposed to, actively infected with, or recovered from COVID-19. The repertoires were released in a freely available public database intended as a resource for research on the immune response to SARS-CoV-2. Samples were obtained from the ongoing ImmuneRACE study (first 160 participants) and from some 1,200 subjects provided by 6 global collaborators. Nearly every sample came with metadata listing a de-identified subject ID, COVID-19 status, age in years and sex. Where available, HLA class I and class II types were obtained from metadata supplied by the sample provider rather than from assay-based typing.

TCRbeta CDR3 regions were amplified from genomic DNA using the immunoSEQ Assay, a bias-controlled multiplex PCR. In the original analysis: The number of nucleated cells in each sample was estimated from the amplification of reference gene primers within the assay. To quantify the absolute abundance of each unique TCRbeta CDR3 rearrangement, sequence reads were collapsed and filtered. For each sample, productive Simpson clonality was calculated as the square root of Simpson's diversity index across productive rearrangements. Imported from immuneACCESS, the table was reduced by TCRdb to in-frame sequences with V and J called. These copies leave out some clones; in studies compared against another copy, an unresolved V gene accounts for under half, and the cause of the remainder is not known. From that table come the V and J calls and clone size; the DNA was used to work out D and trimming. In this sample the table shows 130,000 or so clones, 87% of which occur a single time. Of the sample, 2% to 2.5% falls within the top ten clones.

The V end loses 4 bases and the J end loses 4 bases, and a stretch of 19 bases separates them. The CDR3 holds 16 amino acids from the cysteine to the phenylalanine. The kept DNA is CDR3 alone, 48 bases in frame from the first base. Reading the germline V gene gives CDR1 ENHRY and CDR2 SYGVKD. Broad study findings and their caveats: Clinical and demographic metadata were provided uncurated, with the amount varying by source and participant.

As regards this clone: The antigen it recognizes is unknown. No base quality values were provided; no much bigger clone lies one nucleotide off.

Whole blood was collected in K2EDTA tubes by collaborating institutions according to the institutions' own protocols. For TCRbeta analysis, collaborators shipped samples as frozen whole blood, isolated PBMCs, or DNA extracted from either of those sample types. This receptor chain uses TRBV10-3 and TRBJ1-1; a weak D assignment points to TRBD1 (6 bases agree). This TCR was recovered from a woman aged 45-65 years with acute or convalescent COVID-19. Sequencing was performed on peripheral blood. The nucleotide sequence is given as TGTGCCATCAGTGGGGCCGACAGGCTCGCGGGCACTGAAGCTTTCTTT. The resulting protein is CAISGADRLAGTEAFF.